These 7 T cell receptor beta chains share one sample of origin, sequenced in a study of technical replicates of blood from four donors. Profiling relied on immunoSEQ multiplex PCR, and the TCRdb table lists in-frame clones only, not all of them. The table shows over 55,000 clones, with about nine tenths occurring only once. Sequencing was performed on PBMCs. These receptors were collected from a human donor in good health. Some clones in this sample may be carry-over from other donors' samples.

This chain joins TRBV4-3 and TRBJ1-3; TRBD1 matches at 8 bases. J was trimmed by 4 bases and V by 1 base; bases with no gene match: 3. The CDR3 sequence is 15 residues long. Germline CDR1 reads LGHNA; CDR2 reads YSLEER. CDR3 loop: CASSQGTGSGNTIYF. In DNA, the CDR3 is TGCGCCAGCAGCCAAGGGACAGGGTCCGGAAACACCATATATTTT.

The chain is built from TRBV2 and TRBJ1-3; 9 bases fit TRBD1. The ends lost 6 bases at V and 7 bases at J; junction bases unmatched: 4. Germline values: CDR1 SNHLY, CDR2 FYNNEI. The CDR3 consists of 13 residues. The CDR3 DNA reads as TGTGCCAGCAGAAGGGACAGGGAGAACACCATATATTTT. This encodes CASRRDRENTIYF.

The rearrangement links TRBV29-1 to TRBJ1-1, with D possibly matching TRBD1 (6 bases). Deletions cut 6 bases from V and 3 bases from J, with 11 bases between. The CDR3 extends over 12 amino acids. Germline V CDR1 and CDR2: SQVTM, ANQGSEA. This CDR3 reads CSVGTRHTEAFF. The CDR3, as DNA: TGCAGCGTAGGGACAAGACACACTGAAGCTTTCTTT. The full variable domain, completed using reference TRBV29-1 and TRBJ1-1, is SAVISQKPSRDICQRGTSLTIQCQVDSQVTMMFWYRQQPGQSLTLIATANQGSEATYESGFVIDKFPISRPNLTFSTLTVSNMSPEDSSIYLCSVGTRHTEAFFGQGTRLTVV.

The chain uses TRBV2 and TRBJ2-2, with D perhaps TRBD1 (6 bases). This CDR3 has 14 residues. V was clipped by 2 bases and J by 8 bases, with 12 bases between them. Per the germline V gene, CDR1 is SNHLY and CDR2 is FYNNEI. In DNA form, the CDR3 reads TGTGCCAGCAGTGAAACAGGGAGATCTGGGGAGCTGTTTTTT. Protein: CASSETGRSGELFF.

The chain has TRBV6-5 and TRBJ2-7, with 9 bases aligning to TRBD1. Trimming took 2 bases from V and 5 from J; bases not matched to a gene: 7. The CDR3 extends over 15 amino acids. Germline V gene data show CDR1 as MNHEY and CDR2 as SVGAGI. CDR3 bases: TGTGCCAGCAGTTACGGACAGGGGTTTTTCGACGAGCAGTACTTC. Protein: CASSYGQGFFDEQYF.

The V call is TRBV7-2, the J call TRBJ2-6; 8 bases fit TRBD1. This CDR3 contains 15 residues. The J segment lost 3 bases and the V segment lost 6 bases, leaving 4 bases of the junction unmatched. CDR1 SGHTA and CDR2 FQGNSA come from the germline V gene. CDR3 residues: CASSRDRGGANVLTF. The CDR3 coding sequence is TGTGCCAGCAGTCGAGACAGGGGTGGGGCCAACGTCCTGACTTTC. Together with reference TRBV7-2 and TRBJ2-6, the CDR3 gives the full variable domain: GAGVSQSPSNKVTEKGKDVELRCDPISGHTALYWYRQSLGQGLEFLIYFQGNSAPDKSGLPSDRFSAERTGGSVSTLTIQRTQQEDSAVYLCASSRDRGGANVLTFGAGSRLTVL.

The genes are TRBV5-1 and TRBJ1-1; possible D gene TRBD1, 6 bases. The CDR3 runs to 15 residues. V lost 2 bases and J lost 1, with 12 bases in between. From germline, CDR1 is SGHRS and CDR2 YFSETQ. The CDR3 nucleotides read TGCGCCAGCAGCTTTCAGGGAGGGGGGAACACTGAAGCTTTCTTT. Translating it yields CASSFQGGGNTEAFF. Variable domain in full (rest from reference TRBV5-1 and TRBJ1-1): KAGVTQTPRYLIKTRGQQVTLSCSPISGHRSVSWYQQTPGQGLQFLFEYFSETQRNKGNFPGRFSGRQFSNSRSEMNVSTLELGDSALYLCASSFQGGGNTEAFFGQGTRLTVV.